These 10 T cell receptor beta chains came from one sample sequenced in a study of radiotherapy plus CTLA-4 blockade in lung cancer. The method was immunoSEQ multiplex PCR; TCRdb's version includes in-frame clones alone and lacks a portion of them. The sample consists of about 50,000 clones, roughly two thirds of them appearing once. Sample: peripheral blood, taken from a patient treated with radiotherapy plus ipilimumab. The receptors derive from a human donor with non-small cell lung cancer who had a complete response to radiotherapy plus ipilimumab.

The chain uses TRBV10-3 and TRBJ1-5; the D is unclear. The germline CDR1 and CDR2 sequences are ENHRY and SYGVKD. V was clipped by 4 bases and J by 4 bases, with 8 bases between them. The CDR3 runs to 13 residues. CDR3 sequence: CAISVDGNQPQHF. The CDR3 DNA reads TGTGCCATCAGTGTAGACGGGAATCAGCCCCAGCATTTT.

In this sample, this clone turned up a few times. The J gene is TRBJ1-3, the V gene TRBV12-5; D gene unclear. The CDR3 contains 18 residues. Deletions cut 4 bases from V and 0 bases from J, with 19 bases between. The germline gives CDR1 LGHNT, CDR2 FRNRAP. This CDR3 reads CASGSLPRGAYSGNTIYF. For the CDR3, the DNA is TGTGCTAGTGGTTCTCTCCCTCGGGGAGCCTACTCTGGAAACACCATATATTTT.

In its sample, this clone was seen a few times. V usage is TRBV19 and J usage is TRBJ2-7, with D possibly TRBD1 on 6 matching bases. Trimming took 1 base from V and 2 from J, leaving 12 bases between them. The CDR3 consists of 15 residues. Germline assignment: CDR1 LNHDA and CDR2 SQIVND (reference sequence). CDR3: CASSIAGGDTYEQYF. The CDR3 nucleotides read TGTGCCAGTAGTATAGCTGGGGGCGATACCTACGAGCAGTACTTC. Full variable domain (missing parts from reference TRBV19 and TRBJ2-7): DGGITQSPKYLFRKEGQNVTLSCEQNLNHDAMYWYRQDPGQGLRLIYYSQIVNDFQKGDIAEGYSVSREKKESFPLTVTSAQKNPTAFYLCASSIAGGDTYEQYFGPGTRLTVT.

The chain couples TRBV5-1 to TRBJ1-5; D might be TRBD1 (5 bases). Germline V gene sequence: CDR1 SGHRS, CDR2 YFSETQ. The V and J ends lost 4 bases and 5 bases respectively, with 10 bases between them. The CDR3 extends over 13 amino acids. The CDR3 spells CASSPDSDQPQHF. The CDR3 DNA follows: TGCGCCAGCAGCCCTGACAGTGATCAGCCCCAGCATTTT.

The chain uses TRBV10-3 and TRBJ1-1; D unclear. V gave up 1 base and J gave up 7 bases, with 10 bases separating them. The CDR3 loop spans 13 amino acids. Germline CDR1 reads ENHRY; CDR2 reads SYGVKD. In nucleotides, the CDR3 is TGTGCCATCAGTGAGTGGGCGGGAGATGAAGCTTTCTTT. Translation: CAISEWAGDEAFF.

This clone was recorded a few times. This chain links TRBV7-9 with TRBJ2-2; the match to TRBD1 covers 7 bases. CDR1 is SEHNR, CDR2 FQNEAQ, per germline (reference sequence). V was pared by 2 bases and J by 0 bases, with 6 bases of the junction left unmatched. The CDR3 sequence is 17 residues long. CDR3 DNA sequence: TGTGCCAGCAGCTTAAGAAGGACAGGCTCGAACACCGGGGAGCTGTTTTTT. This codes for CASSLRRTGSNTGELFF.

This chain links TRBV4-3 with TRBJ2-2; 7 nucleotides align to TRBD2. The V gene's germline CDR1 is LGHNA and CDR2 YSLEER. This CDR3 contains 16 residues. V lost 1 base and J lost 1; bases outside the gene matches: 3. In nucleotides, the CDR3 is TGCGCCAGCAGCCAAGGGGGGGGGAGGAACACCGGGGAGCTGTTTTTT. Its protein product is CASSQGGGRNTGELFF.

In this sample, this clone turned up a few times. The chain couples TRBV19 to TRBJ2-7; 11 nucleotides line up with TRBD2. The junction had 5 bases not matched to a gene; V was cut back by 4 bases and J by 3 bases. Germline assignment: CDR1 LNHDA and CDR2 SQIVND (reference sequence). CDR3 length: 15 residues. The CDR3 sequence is CASSTIAGGNYEQYF. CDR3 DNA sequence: TGTGCCAGTAGTACTATAGCGGGGGGGAACTACGAGCAGTACTTC.

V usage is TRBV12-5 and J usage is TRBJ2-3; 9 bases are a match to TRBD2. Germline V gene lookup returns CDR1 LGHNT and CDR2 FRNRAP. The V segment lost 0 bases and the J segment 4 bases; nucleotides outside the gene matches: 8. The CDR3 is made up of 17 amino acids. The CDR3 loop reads CASGLVISSGAPDTQYF. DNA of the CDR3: TGTGCTAGTGGTTTGGTAATTTCTAGCGGGGCCCCAGATACGCAGTATTTT.

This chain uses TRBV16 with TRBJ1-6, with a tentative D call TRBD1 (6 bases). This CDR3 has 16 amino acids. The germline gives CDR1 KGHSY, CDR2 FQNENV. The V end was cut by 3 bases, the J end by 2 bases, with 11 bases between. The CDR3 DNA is TGTGCCAGCAGCCAGAGGGGGGGAACCTATAATTCACCCCTCCACTTT. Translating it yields CASSQRGGTYNSPLHF.